This T cell receptor beta chain was sequenced for a study of cytomegalovirus exposure and HLA in healthy donors. The CDR3 has 12 residues. Germline V CDR1 and CDR2: MDHEN, SYDVKM. Trimming took off 7 bases at V and 5 bases at J, with 11 bases between the two ends. The primer mix had 60 Vbeta and 13 Jbeta primers. Only in-frame clones appear in the TCRdb table, and some are missing; sequencing was by immunoSEQ multiplex PCR. Its table records around 97,000 clones. This clonotype was obtained from a man aged 40-50 years in good health and CMV-seronegative. Sequencing was performed on PBMCs. The chain recombines TRBV28 with TRBJ1-1; unclear D gene. The CDR3 nucleotides read TGTGCCAGCACCTTAAGACATACTGAAGCTTTCTTT. It yields the protein CASTLRHTEAFF.